The 6 T cell receptor beta chains below come from one sample, sequenced in a study of T cell changes during pregnancy in multiple sclerosis. TCRdb's table, derived via immunoSEQ multiplex PCR, lists solely in-frame clones and lacks some. Of fewer than 95,000 clones in the sample, around nine tenths are singletons; the top ten hold approximately 1.8%. Sequencing used peripheral blood, obtained in the first trimester of pregnancy. The receptors derive from a female donor in good health, enrolled as a control in a pregnancy study.

This chain links TRBV4-1 with TRBJ1-2; 9 nucleotides match TRBD1. The CDR3 extends over 15 amino acids. The germline V gene has CDR1 MGHRA and CDR2 YSYEKL. V lost 4 bases, J lost 2 bases, and 5 bases stayed unmatched. CDR3 loop: CASSLAGQGNYGYTF. The CDR3 bases are TGCGCCAGCAGCCTCGCCGGACAGGGGAACTATGGCTACACCTTC.

The V and J genes are TRBV28 and TRBJ2-7; a possible D gene is TRBD2 (6 bases). The CDR3 sequence is 13 residues long. Trimming shortened V by 4 bases and J by 8 bases, and 15 bases separated the two germline ends. Germline assignment: CDR1 MDHEN and CDR2 SYDVKM. In nucleotides, the CDR3 is TGTGCCAGCAGTTCACCACTCGGGGGTAAGCAGTACTTC. It codes for CASSSPLGGKQYF.

The rearrangement joins TRBV7-2 to TRBJ1-5, with 7 bases lining up with TRBD1. This CDR3 region has 15 residues. The germline CDR1 and CDR2 sequences are SGHTA and FQGNSA. With V trimmed by 5 bases and J by 4 bases, 8 bases remained unmatched. CDR3 sequence reads: CASSPDRVTNQPQHF. In DNA form, the CDR3 reads TGTGCCAGCAGCCCCGACAGGGTCACGAATCAGCCCCAGCATTTT.

The J gene is TRBJ2-5, the V gene TRBV5-6; possibly TRBD2 for D (6 bases). Germline V gene data show CDR1 as SGHDT and CDR2 as YYEEEE. This CDR3 is built from 15 residues. V gave up 3 bases and J gave up 7 bases, with 19 bases separating them. Here the CDR3 reads CASSSYRDSLLTQYF. The CDR3 DNA follows: TGTGCCAGCAGCTCCTACCGGGACTCCCTTTTGACCCAGTACTTC.

The chain is built from TRBV2 and TRBJ1-5; weak D call: TRBD1 (5 bases). This CDR3 is 12 amino acids long. From germline, CDR1 is SNHLY and CDR2 FYNNEI. Trimming stripped 7 bases from V and 9 bases from J, with 13 bases between. The CDR3 spells CASKDPRGPQHF. DNA of the CDR3: TGTGCCAGCAAGGACCCAAGGGGGCCCCAGCATTTT.

The V call is TRBV6-5, the J call TRBJ2-5, with 7 bases fitting TRBD2. V dropped 2 bases and J dropped 5; count of bases not matched to a gene: 2. This CDR3 is built from 13 residues. CDR1 MNHEY and CDR2 SVGAGI come from the germline V gene. CDR3 bases: TGTGCCAGCAGTTACGCGGGAGTGGAGACCCAGTACTTC. Its translation is CASSYAGVETQYF.